This T cell receptor beta chain was captured in a study of neurological immune-mediated disorders. Synthesis of cDNA was accomplished via 5'RACE employing 10-nucleotide random UMIs. TCRdb analysed the 5' RACE reads with MiXCR anew, one entry per CDR3 protein. The sample includes about 84,000 distinct CDR3 sequences, about a tenth of them seen just once. General study findings and limits: Among expanded clones, no CDR3 amino acid sequences were shared across subjects, a pattern suggesting private repertoires in all groups. Levels of TCR clonal expansion peaked in HTLV-1-associated myelopathy and reached their lowest in multiple sclerosis, under those of healthy controls.

This clonotype came up many times. Its antigen is unidentified. This CDR3 comprises 12 residues. The V end was cut by 5 bases, the J end by 1 base, with 9 bases between. CDR1 is DFQATT and CDR2 is SNEGSKA in the germline V gene (reference sequence). The chain combines TRBV20-1 with TRBJ2-7, with D perhaps TRBD1 (5 bases). This TCR was recovered from a man aged 40-49 years in good health. Sequenced: PBMCs. For the CDR3, the DNA is TGCAGTGCTGACGACAGATCCTACGAGCAGTACTTC. Its protein product is CSADDRSYEQYF.